Sequencing of this T cell receptor (beta chain) was carried out in a study of blood T cell repertoires in COVID-19. Study details: Sites in the United States, Italy and Spain provided acute and convalescent COVID-19 samples.

The method was immunoSEQ multiplex PCR; TCRdb's version includes in-frame clones alone and lacks a portion of them. The table includes hundreds of thousands of clones, about 86% detected once. The length of the CDR3 is 19 residues. CDR1 and CDR2 (germline): MNHNS, SASEGT. Deletions cut 2 bases from V and 0 bases from J, with 17 bases between. V gene TRBV6-1 combines with J gene TRBJ1-6; D is possibly TRBD1 (6 bases). Sequenced sample: PBMCs or T cells enriched from blood (not recorded which). The TCR comes from a man younger than 40 with acute COVID-19. DNA for the CDR3: TGTGCCAGCAGTGAATTCCCCCCGCGGGGGGCCTCCTATAATTCACCCCTCCACTTT. As protein: CASSEFPPRGASYNSPLHF.